The TCR beta chain described here comes from a study of blood T cell repertoires in COVID-19. Study details: T cells, B-cell-depleted T cells, or PBMCs provided the cDNA or gDNA that served as material.

Germline trimming cut 6 bases from V and 3 bases from J; bases unmatched to any gene: 7. The CDR3 length is 14 residues. CDR1 and CDR2 (germline): MDHEN, SYDVKM. Original methodology: Estimation of nucleated cell counts relied on the amplification of reference gene primers. Measured with immunoSEQ multiplex PCR; TCRdb has only the in-frame clones, and not every one. That table gives V, J and clone size, and the DNA gave D and trimming. The profile shows 250,000 to 350,000 clones, around four fifths of them singletons. The sequence was obtained from a woman aged 45-65 years with active or convalescent COVID-19. This chain connects TRBV28 to TRBJ1-1; TRBD1 matches at 7 bases. Sample: peripheral blood. CDR3 in DNA: TGTGCCAGCAGCCGTTCCCAGGGGGACACTGAAGCTTTCTTT. Amino acids: CASSRSQGDTEAFF.